This is a list of T cell receptor beta chains from one sample in a study of shared clonotypes between healthy human individuals. Assay used: immunoSEQ multiplex PCR; TCRdb lists only in-frame clones, some missing. The sample consists of 2 million to 2.5 million clones, roughly 92% of them appearing once. Sequences were obtained from naive CD4+ T cells from PBMCs. All receptors come from a man aged 18 to 30 in good health. Some clones in this sample may be carry-over from other donors' samples. The CDR3 runs from the conserved cysteine through the conserved F or W. The D gene is left open where the match is weak. Clone size, where shown, is once, few, many, or a class for clones that have expanded.

V gene	D gene	clone size	J gene	CDR3 DNA	CDR3 protein
TRBV7-9	.	.	TRBJ1-1	TGTGCCAGCAGCCAAAATGCCGGGACAGAAGCTTTCTTT	CASSQNAGTEAFF
TRBV6-1	.	.	TRBJ2-2	TGTGCCAGCAGCCCCGGACTGAACACCGGGGAGCTGTTTTTT	CASSPGLNTGELFF
TRBV6-1	.	.	TRBJ1-5	TGTGCCAGCACACGTGGGGTGGATCAGCCCCAGCATTTT	CASTRGVDQPQHF
TRBV5-8	.	once	TRBJ1-5	TGTGCCAGCAGCTTGGTTCGTTCAGGGAGCAATCAGCCCCAGCATTTT	CASSLVRSGSNQPQHF
TRBV5-4	.	.	TRBJ2-7	TGTGCCAGCAGCTCTGACCTACAGGGCGAGCAGTACTTC	CASSSDLQGEQYF
TRBV6-6	.	.	TRBJ2-1	TGTGCCAGCAGTTATGGCGCCCCCTCCTACAATGAGCAGTTCTTC	CASSYGAPSYNEQFF
TRBV5-1	.	.	TRBJ2-3	TGCGCCAGCAGCCTGTACACAGATACGCAGTATTTT	CASSLYTDTQYF
TRBV6-5	TRBD2	.	TRBJ2-2	TGTGCCAGCAGTTCCCCGGGACTAAGCCTGGCCGGGGAGCTGTTTTTT	CASSSPGLSLAGELFF
TRBV4-2	TRBD1	.	TRBJ1-6	TGTGCCAGCAGCCAAGATTTGAACAGGGGATCACCCCTCCACTTT	CASSQDLNRGSPLHF
TRBV2	.	once	TRBJ1-2	TGTGCCAGCAGTGGACAAAGGGAAGGCTACACCTTC	CASSGQREGYTF
TRBV30	.	.	TRBJ1-4	TGTGCCTGGAGTGACGGATATGCAACTAATGAAAAACTGTTTTTT	CAWSDGYATNEKLFF
TRBV6-5	.	.	TRBJ2-6	TGTGCCAGCAGGACAGGAGCCGGGGCCAACGTCCTGACTTTC	CASRTGAGANVLTF
TRBV19	.	.	TRBJ2-2	TGTGCCAGTAGTAGACAATCACAGGGCCGCAGGGAGCTGTTTTTT	CASSRQSQGRRELFF
TRBV10-3	.	.	TRBJ1-5	TGTGCCATCAGTGGTCAGGGCAGCAATCAGCCCCAGCATTTT	CAISGQGSNQPQHF
TRBV28	.	.	TRBJ1-2	TGTGCCAGCAGTTTTGGACTTAACTATGGCTACACCTTC	CASSFGLNYGYTF